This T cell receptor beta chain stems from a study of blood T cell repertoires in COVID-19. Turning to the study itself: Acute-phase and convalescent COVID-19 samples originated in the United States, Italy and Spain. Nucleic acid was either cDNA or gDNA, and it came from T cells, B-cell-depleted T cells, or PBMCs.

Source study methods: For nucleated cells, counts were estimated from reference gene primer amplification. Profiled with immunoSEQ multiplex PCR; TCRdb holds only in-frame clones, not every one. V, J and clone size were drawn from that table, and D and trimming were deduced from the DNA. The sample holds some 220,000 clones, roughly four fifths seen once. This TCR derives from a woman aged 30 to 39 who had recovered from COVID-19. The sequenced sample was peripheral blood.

The CDR3 nucleotides read TGTGCCAGCAGCCCCTGGGACAGGGACTATGGCTACACCTTC. This gives the protein CASSPWDRDYGYTF. This chain joins TRBV7-9 and TRBJ1-2; 9 bases fit TRBD1. Per the germline V gene, CDR1 is SEHNR and CDR2 is FQNEAQ (reference sequence). With 5 bases clipped from V and 3 bases from J, the junction kept 4 bases outside the gene matches. This CDR3 comprises 14 residues.